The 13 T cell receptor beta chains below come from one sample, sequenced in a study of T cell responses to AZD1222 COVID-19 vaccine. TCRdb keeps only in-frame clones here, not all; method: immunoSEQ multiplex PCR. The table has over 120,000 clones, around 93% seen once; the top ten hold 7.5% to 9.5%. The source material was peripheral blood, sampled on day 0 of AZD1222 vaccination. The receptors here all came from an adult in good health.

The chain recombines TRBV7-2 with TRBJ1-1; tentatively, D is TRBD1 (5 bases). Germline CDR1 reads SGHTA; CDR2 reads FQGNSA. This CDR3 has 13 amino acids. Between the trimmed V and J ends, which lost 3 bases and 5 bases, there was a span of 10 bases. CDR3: CASSFSGLTEAFF. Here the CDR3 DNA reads TGTGCCAGCAGCTTTTCAGGGTTGACTGAAGCTTTCTTT.

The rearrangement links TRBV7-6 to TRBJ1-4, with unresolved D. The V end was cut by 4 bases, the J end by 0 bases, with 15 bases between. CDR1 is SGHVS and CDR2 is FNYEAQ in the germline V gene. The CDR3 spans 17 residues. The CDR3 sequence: CASSSSFGVTTNEKLFF. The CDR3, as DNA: TGTGCCAGCAGCTCCTCCTTCGGTGTAACAACTAATGAAAAACTGTTTTTT.

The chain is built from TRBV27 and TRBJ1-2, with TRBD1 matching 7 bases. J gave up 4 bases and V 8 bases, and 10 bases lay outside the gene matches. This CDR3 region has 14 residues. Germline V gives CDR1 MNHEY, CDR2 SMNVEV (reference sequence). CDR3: CASAPGQSSYGYTF. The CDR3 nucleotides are TGTGCCAGCGCCCCGGGACAGAGTTCCTATGGCTACACCTTC.

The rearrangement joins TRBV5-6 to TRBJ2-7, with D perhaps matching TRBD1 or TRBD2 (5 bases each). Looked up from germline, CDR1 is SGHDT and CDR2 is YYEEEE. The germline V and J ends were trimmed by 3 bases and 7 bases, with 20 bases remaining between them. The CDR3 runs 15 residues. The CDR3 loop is CASSSQTGIQGEQYF. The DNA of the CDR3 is TGTGCCAGCAGCTCACAAACCGGGATCCAGGGAGAGCAGTACTTC.

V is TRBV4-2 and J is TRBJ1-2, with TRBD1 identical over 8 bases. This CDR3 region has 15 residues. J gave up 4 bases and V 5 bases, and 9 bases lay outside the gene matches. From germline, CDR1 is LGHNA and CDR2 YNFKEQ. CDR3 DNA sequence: TGTGCCAGCAGCTTGCAGGGGGCGCAGAGCTATGGCTACACCTTC. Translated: CASSLQGAQSYGYTF.

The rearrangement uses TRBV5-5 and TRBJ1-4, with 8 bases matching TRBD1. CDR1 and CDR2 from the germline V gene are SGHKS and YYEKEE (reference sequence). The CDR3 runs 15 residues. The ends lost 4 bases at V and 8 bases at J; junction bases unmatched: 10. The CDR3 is CASSLRQGRNEKLFF. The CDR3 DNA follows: TGTGCCAGCAGCCTTAGACAGGGGCGGAACGAAAAACTGTTTTTT.

Here the CDR3 reads CAWAARGLQPQHF. DNA of the CDR3: TGTGCCTGGGCGGCGCGGGGTCTTCAGCCCCAGCATTTT. This chain connects TRBV30 to TRBJ1-5; D is unresolved. The CDR3 sequence is 13 residues long. Deletions cut 5 bases from V and 6 bases from J, with 14 bases between. CDR1 GTSNPN and CDR2 SVGIG come from the germline V gene (reference sequence).

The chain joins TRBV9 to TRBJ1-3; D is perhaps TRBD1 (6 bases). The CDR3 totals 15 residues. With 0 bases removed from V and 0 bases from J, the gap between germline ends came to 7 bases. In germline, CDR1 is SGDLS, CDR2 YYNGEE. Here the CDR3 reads CASSVVGGSGNTIYF. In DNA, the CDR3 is TGTGCCAGCAGCGTAGTAGGGGGCTCTGGAAACACCATATATTTT.

CDR3 bases: TGTGCCAGCAGCTTAGCTTTCGGACCGAGGGGCAATCAGCCCCAGCATTTT. Encoded protein: CASSLAFGPRGNQPQHF. The chain couples TRBV7-2 to TRBJ1-5; D unresolved. This CDR3 spans 17 amino acids. The V gene lost 0 bases and the J gene lost 2 bases, with 14 bases spanning the gap. Per the germline V gene, CDR1 is SGHTA and CDR2 is FQGNSA.

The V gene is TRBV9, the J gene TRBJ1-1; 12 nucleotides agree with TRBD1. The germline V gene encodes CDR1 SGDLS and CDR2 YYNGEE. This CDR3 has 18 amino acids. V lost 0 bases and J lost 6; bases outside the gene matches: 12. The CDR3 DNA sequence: TGTGCCAGCAGCGTAGGGTTTCGGGACAGGGGGCCTACCCCTGAAGCTTTCTTT. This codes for CASSVGFRDRGPTPEAFF.

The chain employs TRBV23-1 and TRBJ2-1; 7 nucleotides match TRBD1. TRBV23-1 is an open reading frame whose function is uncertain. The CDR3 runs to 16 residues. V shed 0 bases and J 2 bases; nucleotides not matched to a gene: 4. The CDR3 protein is CASSQSETGPYNEQFF. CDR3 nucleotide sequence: TGCGCCAGCAGTCAATCCGAGACAGGGCCCTACAATGAGCAGTTCTTC.

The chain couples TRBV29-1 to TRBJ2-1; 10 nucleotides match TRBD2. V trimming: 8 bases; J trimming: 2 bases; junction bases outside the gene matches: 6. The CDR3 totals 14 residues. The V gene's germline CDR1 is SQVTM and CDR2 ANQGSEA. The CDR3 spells CSFPLAGPYNEQFF. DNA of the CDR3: TGCAGCTTCCCACTAGCGGGGCCCTACAATGAGCAGTTCTTC.

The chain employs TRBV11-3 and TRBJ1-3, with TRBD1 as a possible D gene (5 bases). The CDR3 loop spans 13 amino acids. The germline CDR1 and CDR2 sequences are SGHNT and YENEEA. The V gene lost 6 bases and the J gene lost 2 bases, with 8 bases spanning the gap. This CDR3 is CASSRDAGNTIYF. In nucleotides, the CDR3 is TGTGCCAGCAGTCGGGACGCTGGAAACACCATATATTTT.